The 18 T cell receptor beta chains below come from one sample, sequenced in a study of blood T cell repertoires in COVID-19. Libraries were prepared by immunoSEQ multiplex PCR; TCRdb keeps only in-frame clonotypes and omits some of them. This sample has 250,000 to 350,000 clones, with about 89% found just once. The sample consisted of peripheral blood. These TCRs come from a woman between 50 and 59 years old who had recovered from COVID-19.

The genes are TRBV19 and TRBJ2-5, with D tentatively TRBD2 (6 bases). CDR3 length equals 13 residues. Germline V gives CDR1 LNHDA, CDR2 SQIVND (reference sequence). Trimming pared 5 bases from V and 5 bases from J, leaving 12 bases between. The CDR3 sequence is CASSPTSPETQYF. DNA for the CDR3: TGTGCCAGTAGTCCCACTAGCCCGGAGACCCAGTACTTC. The full variable domain, its missing parts supplied by reference TRBV19 and TRBJ2-5, is DGGITQSPKYLFRKEGQNVTLSCEQNLNHDAMYWYRQDPGQGLRLIYYSQIVNDFQKGDIAEGYSVSREKKESFPLTVTSAQKNPTAFYLCASSPTSPETQYFGPGTRLLVL.

V is TRBV4-3 and J is TRBJ1-2; D perhaps matches TRBD1 (6 bases). In germline, CDR1 is LGHNA, CDR2 YSLEER. V lost 3 bases to trimming and J lost 3 bases, with 20 bases between them. CDR3 length equals 17 residues. The CDR3 region is CASSQEGGRGVYYGYTF. The DNA for the CDR3 is TGCGCCAGCAGCCAGGAGGGGGGGCGCGGTGTGTACTATGGCTACACCTTC.

The chain is built from TRBV11-3 and TRBJ2-6, with 8 bases that match TRBD1. V trimming: 6 bases; J trimming: 10 bases; junction bases outside the gene matches: 5. Germline loops: CDR1 SGHNT, CDR2 YENEEA. The CDR3 is 13 amino acids. CDR3 nucleotide sequence: TGTGCCAGCAGTTCACGGACAGGGAACGTCCTGACTTTC. Its protein product is CASSSRTGNVLTF.

The rearrangement uses TRBV2 and TRBJ1-3, with TRBD1 as a possible D gene (5 bases). Germline V CDR1 and CDR2: SNHLY, FYNNEI. V shed 7 bases and J shed 6 bases, with 16 bases lying between them. This CDR3 region has 14 residues. Here the CDR3 DNA reads TGTGCCAGCAATAGCGGTTTCGGGACAAACACCATATATTTT. Translated: CASNSGFGTNTIYF.

The rearrangement uses TRBV5-8 and TRBJ2-1, with 8 bases fitting TRBD1. The J segment lost 4 bases and the V segment lost 4 bases, leaving 7 bases of the junction unmatched. The CDR3 consists of 15 residues. The germline CDR1 and CDR2 sequences are SGHTS and YDEGEE. The CDR3 is CASSRDRGWYNEQFF. Written as DNA, the CDR3 is TGTGCCAGCAGCCGTGACAGGGGATGGTACAATGAGCAGTTCTTC.

On this clone itself: The same CDR3 is also encoded by other DNA sequences in this sample. The V and J genes are TRBV7-7 and TRBJ2-7; the D gene is possibly TRBD1 (6 bases). CDR3 length equals 16 residues. The germline V gene encodes CDR1 SSHAT and CDR2 FNYEAQ (reference sequence). V lost 1 base to trimming and J lost 5 bases, with 18 bases between them. As DNA, the CDR3 is TGTGCCAGCAGCTTAGGGGGACAACCTGAGGTCCACGAGCAGTACTTC. Translating it yields CASSLGGQPEVHEQYF. Combining the CDR3 with reference TRBV7-7 and TRBJ2-7 gives the whole variable domain GAGVSQSPRYKVTKRGQDVTLRCDPISSHATLYWYQQALGQGPEFLTYFNYEAQPDKSGLPSDRFSAERPEGSISTLTIQRTEQRDSAMYRCASSLGGQPEVHEQYFGPGTRLTVT.

The CDR3 loop is CASSLEVAGPYEQYF. The CDR3 region has the DNA TGTGCCAGCAGCCTAGAGGTAGCGGGACCCTACGAGCAGTACTTC. The gene calls are TRBV7-2 and TRBJ2-7; 8 bases agree with TRBD2. The CDR3 sequence is 15 residues long. CDR1 and CDR2 (germline): SGHTA, FQGNSA. Unmatched junction bases numbered 8, after V lost 5 bases and J lost 2 bases.

The chain has TRBV18 and TRBJ1-3; 8 bases agree with TRBD1. Germline V lookup: CDR1 KGHSH, CDR2 LQKENI. Germline trimming cut 4 bases from V and 0 bases from J; bases unmatched to any gene: 5. The CDR3 runs to 16 residues. CDR3 loop: CASSLGQDRSGNTIYF. DNA of the CDR3: TGTGCCAGCTCACTGGGACAGGACCGCTCTGGAAACACCATATATTTT.

CDR3 sequence reads: CATSDPQGPSNEQFF. The CDR3, as DNA: TGTGCCACCAGTGATCCCCAGGGGCCGTCCAATGAGCAGTTCTTC. The rearrangement uses TRBV24-1 and TRBJ2-1; a weak D match, TRBD1 (6 bases). The CDR3 is made up of 15 amino acids. Germline CDR1 KGHDR, CDR2 SFDVKD. V was shortened by 3 bases and J by 6 bases, with 14 bases between the two germline ends.

V is TRBV29-1 and J is TRBJ1-6; 8 bases map to TRBD1. The V gene's germline CDR1 is SQVTM and CDR2 ANQGSEA. The J segment lost 7 bases and the V segment lost 5 bases, leaving 4 bases of the junction unmatched. The length of the CDR3 is 13 residues. This CDR3 is CSVLTGGNSPLHF. The CDR3 bases are TGCAGCGTTTTAACAGGGGGGAATTCACCCCTCCACTTT.

The gene calls are TRBV10-3 and TRBJ2-7, with TRBD2 matching over 9 bases. V gave up 11 bases and J gave up 6 bases; unmatched junction bases: 17. Per the germline V gene, CDR1 is ENHRY and CDR2 is SYGVKD. The CDR3 length is 15 residues. The CDR3 DNA reads as TGTGCCTCCGCGCCAGCGGGGGGTCAGAAAAGCGAGCAGTACTTC. This gives the protein CASAPAGGQKSEQYF.

The chain combines TRBV6-6 with TRBJ2-7; the D gene is possibly TRBD2 (5 bases). Per germline, CDR1 MNHNY and CDR2 SVGAGI (reference sequence). Between the trimmed V and J ends, which lost 5 bases and 1 base, there was a span of 9 bases. The CDR3 spans 13 residues. In DNA, the CDR3 is TGTGCCAGCAGTATGAGCGGATCCTACGAGCAGTACTTC. This gives the protein CASSMSGSYEQYF.

The chain employs TRBV5-4 and TRBJ2-3; D gene uncertain. Germline lookup yields CDR1 SGHNT and CDR2 YYREEE (reference sequence). Trimming cost V 0 bases and J 2 bases, with 13 bases left between them. This CDR3 is built from 16 residues. DNA for the CDR3: TGTGCCAGCAGCTTGGATTACTCCGGTACCACAGATACGCAGTATTTT. This gives the protein CASSLDYSGTTDTQYF. The full variable domain, its missing parts supplied by reference TRBV5-4 and TRBJ2-3, is ETGVTQSPTHLIKTRGQQVTLRCSSQSGHNTVSWYQQALGQGPQFIFQYYREEENGRGNFPPRFSGLQFPNYSSELNVNALELDDSALYLCASSLDYSGTTDTQYFGPGTRLTVL.

This clone was seen a few times. This rearrangement joins TRBV6-5 to TRBJ1-5, with D perhaps TRBD1 (6 bases). Germline CDR1 reads MNHEY; CDR2 reads SVGAGI. V was trimmed by 6 bases and J by 0 bases, leaving 12 bases between them. This CDR3 has 15 residues. The CDR3 region is CASRWDTYSNQPQHF. CDR3 coding DNA: TGTGCCAGCAGGTGGGACACCTATAGCAATCAGCCCCAGCATTTT.

This chain connects TRBV28 to TRBJ1-5; TRBD1 matches 7 bases. V lost 4 bases and J lost 6; bases outside the gene matches: 6. The germline CDR1 and CDR2 sequences are MDHEN and SYDVKM. The CDR3 has 14 residues. CDR3 region: CASSSRQGGQPQHF. Written as DNA, the CDR3 is TGTGCCAGCAGTTCCAGACAGGGCGGTCAGCCCCAGCATTTT. Full variable domain (remainder filled in from reference TRBV28 and TRBJ1-5): DVKVTQSSRYLVKRTGEKVFLECVQDMDHENMFWYRQDPGLGLRLIYFSYDVKMKEKGDIPEGYSVSREKKERFSLILESASTNQTSMYLCASSSRQGGQPQHFGDGTRLSIL.

The J gene is TRBJ2-6, the V gene TRBV4-3; tentative D call: TRBD1 (6 bases). CDR3 size: 15 residues. Germline V lookup: CDR1 LGHNA, CDR2 YSLEER. The ends were cut back, 2 bases at V and 4 bases at J, with 9 bases in the middle. CDR3 protein: CASSQPGDGANVLTF. DNA of the CDR3: TGCGCCAGCAGCCAACCAGGGGACGGGGCCAACGTCCTGACTTTC.

The rearrangement links TRBV4-3 to TRBJ2-5; 10 nucleotides match TRBD1. Trimming cost V 4 bases and J 1 base; bases outside gene matches: 9. Germline CDR1 reads LGHNA; CDR2 reads YSLEER. This CDR3 region has 17 residues. This CDR3 is CASSPTIGTGVQETQYF. CDR3 bases: TGCGCCAGCAGCCCTACTATTGGGACAGGGGTCCAAGAGACCCAGTACTTC.

The chain joins TRBV5-1 to TRBJ1-5; D is possibly TRBD1 (6 bases). V lost 4 bases and J lost 5, with 16 bases in between. Germline values: CDR1 SGHRS, CDR2 YFSETQ. This CDR3 is 15 amino acids long. The CDR3 DNA reads TGCGCCAGCAGCCCATCAGGGGAATGGGATCAGCCCCAGCATTTT. It encodes CASSPSGEWDQPQHF.